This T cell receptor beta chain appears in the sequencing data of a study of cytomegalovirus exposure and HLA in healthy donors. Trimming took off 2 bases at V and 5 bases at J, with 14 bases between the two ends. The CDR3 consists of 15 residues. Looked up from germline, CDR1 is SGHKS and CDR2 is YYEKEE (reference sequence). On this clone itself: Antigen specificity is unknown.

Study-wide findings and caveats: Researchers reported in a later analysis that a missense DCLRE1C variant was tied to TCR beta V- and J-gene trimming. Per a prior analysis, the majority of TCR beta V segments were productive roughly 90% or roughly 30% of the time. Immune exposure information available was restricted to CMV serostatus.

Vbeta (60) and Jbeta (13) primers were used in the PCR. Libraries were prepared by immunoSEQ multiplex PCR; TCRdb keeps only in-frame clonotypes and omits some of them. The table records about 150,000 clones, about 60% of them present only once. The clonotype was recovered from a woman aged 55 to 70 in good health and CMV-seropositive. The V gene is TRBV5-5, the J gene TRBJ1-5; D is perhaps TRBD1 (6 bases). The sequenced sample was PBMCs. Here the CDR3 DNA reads TGTGCCAGCAGCTTCGTACAGGGAGGGGATCAGCCCCAGCATTTT. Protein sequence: CASSFVQGGDQPQHF.